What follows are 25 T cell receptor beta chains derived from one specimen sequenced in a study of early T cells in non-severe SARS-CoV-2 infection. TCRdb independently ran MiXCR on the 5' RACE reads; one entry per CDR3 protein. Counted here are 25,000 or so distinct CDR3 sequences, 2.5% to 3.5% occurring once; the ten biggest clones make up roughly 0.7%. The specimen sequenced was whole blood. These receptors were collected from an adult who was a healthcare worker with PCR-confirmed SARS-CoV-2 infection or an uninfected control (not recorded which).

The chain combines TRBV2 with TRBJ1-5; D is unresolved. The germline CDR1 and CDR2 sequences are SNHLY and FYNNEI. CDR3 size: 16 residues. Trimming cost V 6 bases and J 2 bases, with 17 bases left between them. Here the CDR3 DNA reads TGTGCCAGCAGGAAGAGGACCGCGGATGGCAATCAGCCCCAGCATTTT. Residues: CASRKRTADGNQPQHF. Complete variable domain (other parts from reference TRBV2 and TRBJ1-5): EPEVTQTPSHQVTQMGQEVILRCVPISNHLYFYWYRQILGQKVEFLVSFYNNEISEKSEIFDDQFSVERPDGSNFTLKIRSTKLEDSAMYFCASRKRTADGNQPQHFGDGTRLSIL.

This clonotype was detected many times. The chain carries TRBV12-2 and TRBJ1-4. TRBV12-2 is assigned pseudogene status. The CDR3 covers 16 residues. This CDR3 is CASRLGMPEHNEKLFF. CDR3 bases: TGTGCAAGTCGCTTAGGGATGCCGGAACACAATGAAAAACTGTTTTTT.

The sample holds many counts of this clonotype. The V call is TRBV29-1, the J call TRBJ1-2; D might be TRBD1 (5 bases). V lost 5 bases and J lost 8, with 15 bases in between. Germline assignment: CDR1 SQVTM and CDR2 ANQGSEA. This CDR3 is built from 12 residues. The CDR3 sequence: CSVIPGYNGYTF. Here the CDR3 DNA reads TGCAGCGTTATACCAGGGTACAACGGCTACACCTTC.

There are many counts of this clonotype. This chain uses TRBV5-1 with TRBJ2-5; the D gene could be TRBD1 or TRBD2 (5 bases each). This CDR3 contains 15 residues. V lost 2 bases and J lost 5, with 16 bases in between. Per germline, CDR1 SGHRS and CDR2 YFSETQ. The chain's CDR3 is CASSLAGTPSETQYF. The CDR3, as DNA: TGCGCCAGCAGCTTAGCCGGGACCCCAAGCGAGACCCAGTACTTC.

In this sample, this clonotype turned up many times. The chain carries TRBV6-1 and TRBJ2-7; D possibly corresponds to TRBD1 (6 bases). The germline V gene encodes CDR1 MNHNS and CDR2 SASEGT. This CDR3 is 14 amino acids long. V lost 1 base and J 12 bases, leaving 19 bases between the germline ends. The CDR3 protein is CASSEDISSGGPYV. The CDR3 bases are TGTGCCAGCAGTGAAGACATCTCTAGTGGGGGCCCGTACGTC.

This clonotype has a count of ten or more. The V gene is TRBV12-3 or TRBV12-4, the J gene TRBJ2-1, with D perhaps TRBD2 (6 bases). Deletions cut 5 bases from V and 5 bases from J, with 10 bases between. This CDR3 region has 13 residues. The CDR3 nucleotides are TGTGCCAGCAGTCCATGGGGGGACAATGAGCAGTTCTTC. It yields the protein CASSPWGDNEQFF.

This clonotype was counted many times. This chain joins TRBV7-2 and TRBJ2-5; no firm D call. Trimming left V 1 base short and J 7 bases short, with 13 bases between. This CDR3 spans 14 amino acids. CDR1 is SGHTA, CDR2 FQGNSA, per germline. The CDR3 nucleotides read TGTGCCAGCAGCTTAGTGGGGTCTTCGGGGACCCAGTACTTC. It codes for CASSLVGSSGTQYF.

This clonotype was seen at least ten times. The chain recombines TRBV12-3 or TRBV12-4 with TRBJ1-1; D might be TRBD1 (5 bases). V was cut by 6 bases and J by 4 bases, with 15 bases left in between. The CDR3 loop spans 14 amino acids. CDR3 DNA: TGTGCCAGCAGGCGACGGGAGGGGAGCACTGAAGCTTTCTTT. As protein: CASRRREGSTEAFF.

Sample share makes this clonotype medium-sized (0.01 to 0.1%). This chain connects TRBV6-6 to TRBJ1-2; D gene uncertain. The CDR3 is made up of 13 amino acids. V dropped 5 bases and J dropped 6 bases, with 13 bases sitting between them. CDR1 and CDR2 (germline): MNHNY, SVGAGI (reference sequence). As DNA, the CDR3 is TGTGCCAGCAGTAGGGAGACAAATGATGGCTACACCTTC. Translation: CASSRETNDGYTF.

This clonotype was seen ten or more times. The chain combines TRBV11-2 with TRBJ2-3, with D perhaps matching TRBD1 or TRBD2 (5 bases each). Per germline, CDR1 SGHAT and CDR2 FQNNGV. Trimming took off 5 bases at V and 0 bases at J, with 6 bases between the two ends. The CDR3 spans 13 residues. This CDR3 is CASSRDSTDTQYF. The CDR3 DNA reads TGTGCCAGCAGCAGGGACAGCACAGATACGCAGTATTTT.

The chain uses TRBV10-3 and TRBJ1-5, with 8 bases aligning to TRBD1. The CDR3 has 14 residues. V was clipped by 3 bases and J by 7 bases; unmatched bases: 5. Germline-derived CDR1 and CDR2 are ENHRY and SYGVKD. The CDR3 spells CAISDQGAGQPQHF. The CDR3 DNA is TGTGCCATCAGTGACCAGGGGGCGGGGCAGCCCCAGCATTTT.

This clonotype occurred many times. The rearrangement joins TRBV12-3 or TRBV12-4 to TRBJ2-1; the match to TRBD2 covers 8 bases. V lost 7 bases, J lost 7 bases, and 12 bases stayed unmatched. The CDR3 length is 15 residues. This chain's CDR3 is CASNPRGGLENEQFF. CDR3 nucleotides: TGTGCCAGCAACCCCCGGGGGGGCCTTGAAAATGAGCAGTTCTTC.

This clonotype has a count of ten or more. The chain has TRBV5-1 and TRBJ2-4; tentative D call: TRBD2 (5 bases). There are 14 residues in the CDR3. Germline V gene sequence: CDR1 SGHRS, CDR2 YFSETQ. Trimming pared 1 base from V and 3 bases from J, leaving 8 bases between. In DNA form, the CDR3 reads TGCGCCAGCAGCTTGCTGGGGAGCAAAAACATTCAGTACTTC. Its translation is CASSLLGSKNIQYF.

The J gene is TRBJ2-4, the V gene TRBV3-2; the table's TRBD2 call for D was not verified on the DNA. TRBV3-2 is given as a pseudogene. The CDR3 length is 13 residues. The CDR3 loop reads CASSRDSENIQYF. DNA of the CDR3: TGTGCCAGCAGTAGGGACTCCGAAAACATTCAGTACTTC.

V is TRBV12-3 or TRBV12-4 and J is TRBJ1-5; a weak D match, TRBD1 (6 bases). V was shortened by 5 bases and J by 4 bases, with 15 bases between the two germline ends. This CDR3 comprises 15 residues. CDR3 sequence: CASSTRGQSNQPQHF. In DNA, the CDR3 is TGTGCCAGCAGTACCCGGGGGCAGAGTAATCAGCCCCAGCATTTT.

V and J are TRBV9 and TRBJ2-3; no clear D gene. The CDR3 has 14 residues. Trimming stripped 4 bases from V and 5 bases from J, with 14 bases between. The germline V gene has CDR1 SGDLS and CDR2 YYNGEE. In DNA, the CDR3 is TGTGCCAGCAGCCCCCAATATAAGGGAGATACGCAGTATTTT. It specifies CASSPQYKGDTQYF.

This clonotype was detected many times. As DNA, the CDR3 is TGTGCCAGCACCCCGAGACAGAGCTCCTATAATTCACCCCTCCACTTT. As protein: CASTPRQSSYNSPLHF. This chain connects TRBV6-5 to TRBJ1-6; tentative D call: TRBD1 (5 bases). V dropped 7 bases and J dropped 0 bases, with 13 bases sitting between them. The CDR3 spans 16 residues. Germline loops: CDR1 MNHEY, CDR2 SVGAGI.

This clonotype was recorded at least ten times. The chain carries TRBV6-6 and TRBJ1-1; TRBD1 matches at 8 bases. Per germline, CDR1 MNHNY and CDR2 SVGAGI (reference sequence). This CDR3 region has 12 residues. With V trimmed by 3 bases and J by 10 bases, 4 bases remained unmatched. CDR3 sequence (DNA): TGTGCCAGCAGTTATCCCGACAGGGGAGCTTTCTTT. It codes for CASSYPDRGAFF.

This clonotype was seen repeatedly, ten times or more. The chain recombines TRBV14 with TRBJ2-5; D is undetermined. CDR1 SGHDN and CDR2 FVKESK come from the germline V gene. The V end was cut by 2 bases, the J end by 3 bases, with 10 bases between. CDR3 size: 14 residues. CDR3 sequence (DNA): TGTGCCAGCAGCCAATACAAGAAGAAAGAGACCCAGTACTTC. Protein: CASSQYKKKETQYF.

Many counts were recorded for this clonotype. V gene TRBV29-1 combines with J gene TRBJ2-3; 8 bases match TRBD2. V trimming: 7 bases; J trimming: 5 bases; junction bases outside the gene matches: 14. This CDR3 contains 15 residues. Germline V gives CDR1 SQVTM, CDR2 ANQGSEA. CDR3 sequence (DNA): TGCAGCGCCCCCTTTGGTAGCGGGGCGGGAGATACGCAGTATTTT. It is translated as CSAPFGSGAGDTQYF.

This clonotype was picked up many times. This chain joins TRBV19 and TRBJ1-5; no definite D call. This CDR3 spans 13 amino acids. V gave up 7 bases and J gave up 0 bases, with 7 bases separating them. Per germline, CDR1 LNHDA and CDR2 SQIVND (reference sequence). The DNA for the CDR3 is TGTGCCAGTATGAGCCTTAGCAATCAGCCCCAGCATTTT. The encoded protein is CASMSLSNQPQHF.

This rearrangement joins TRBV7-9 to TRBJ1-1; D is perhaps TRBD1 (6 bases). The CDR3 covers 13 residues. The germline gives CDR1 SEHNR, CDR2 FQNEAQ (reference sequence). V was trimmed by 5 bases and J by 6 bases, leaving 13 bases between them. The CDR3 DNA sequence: TGTGCCAGCAGCGCGGACAGTCCCTCTGAAGCTTTCTTT. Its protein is CASSADSPSEAFF.

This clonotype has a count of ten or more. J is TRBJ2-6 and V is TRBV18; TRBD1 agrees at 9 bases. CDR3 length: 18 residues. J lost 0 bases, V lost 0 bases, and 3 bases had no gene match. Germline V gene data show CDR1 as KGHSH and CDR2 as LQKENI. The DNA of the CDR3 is TGTGCCAGCTCACCACCGACAGGGGGGAACTCTGGGGCCAACGTCCTGACTTTC. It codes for CASSPPTGGNSGANVLTF. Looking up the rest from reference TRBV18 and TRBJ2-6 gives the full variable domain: NAGVMQNPRHLVRRRGQEARLRCSPMKGHSHVYWYRQLPEEGLKFMVYLQKENIIDESGMPKERFSAEFPKEGPSILRIQQVVRGDSAAYFCASSPPTGGNSGANVLTFGAGSRLTVL.

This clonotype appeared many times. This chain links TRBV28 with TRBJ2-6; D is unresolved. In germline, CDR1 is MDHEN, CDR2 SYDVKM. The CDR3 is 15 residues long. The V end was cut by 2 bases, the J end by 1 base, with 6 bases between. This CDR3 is CASSLGGSGANVLTF. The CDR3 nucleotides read TGTGCCAGCAGTTTAGGTGGATCTGGGGCCAACGTCCTGACTTTC.

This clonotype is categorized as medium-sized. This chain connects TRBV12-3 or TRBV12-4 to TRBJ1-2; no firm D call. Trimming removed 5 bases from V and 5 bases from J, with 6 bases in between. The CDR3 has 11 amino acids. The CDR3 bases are TGTGCCAGCAGTGCTCTATATGGCTACACCTTC. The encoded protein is CASSALYGYTF.